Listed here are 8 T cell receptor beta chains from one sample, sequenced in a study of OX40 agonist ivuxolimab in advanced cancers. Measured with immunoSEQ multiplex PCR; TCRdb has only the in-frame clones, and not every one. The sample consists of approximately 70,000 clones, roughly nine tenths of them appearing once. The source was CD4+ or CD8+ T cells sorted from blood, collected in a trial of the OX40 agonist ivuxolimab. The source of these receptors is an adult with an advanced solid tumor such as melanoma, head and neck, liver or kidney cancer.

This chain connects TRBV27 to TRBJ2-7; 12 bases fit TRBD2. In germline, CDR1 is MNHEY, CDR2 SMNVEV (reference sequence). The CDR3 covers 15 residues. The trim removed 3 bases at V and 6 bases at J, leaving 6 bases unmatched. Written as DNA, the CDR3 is TGTGCCAGCAGTTTTTCGGGACTAGCGGGCTCCGAGCAGTACTTC. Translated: CASSFSGLAGSEQYF.

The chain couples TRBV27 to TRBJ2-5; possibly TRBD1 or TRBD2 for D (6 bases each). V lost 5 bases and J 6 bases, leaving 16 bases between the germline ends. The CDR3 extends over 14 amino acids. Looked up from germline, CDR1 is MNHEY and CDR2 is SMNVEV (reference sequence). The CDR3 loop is CASSTTGAVKTQYF. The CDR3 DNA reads TGTGCCAGCAGTACGACGGGGGCGGTGAAGACCCAGTACTTC.

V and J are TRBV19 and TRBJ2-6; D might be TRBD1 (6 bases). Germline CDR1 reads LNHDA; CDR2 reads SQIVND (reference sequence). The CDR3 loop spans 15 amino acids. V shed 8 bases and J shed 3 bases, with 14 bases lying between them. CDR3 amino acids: CASGLGGDGANVLTF. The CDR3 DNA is TGTGCCAGTGGCCTAGGGGGAGATGGGGCCAACGTCCTGACTTTC.

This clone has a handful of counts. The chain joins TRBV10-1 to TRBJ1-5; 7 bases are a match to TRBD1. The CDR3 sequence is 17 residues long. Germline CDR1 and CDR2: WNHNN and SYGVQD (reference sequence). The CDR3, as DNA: TGCGCGTGCCCCTCGGCAGGGGGAGGGCCGGGCAATCAGCCCCAGCATTTT. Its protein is CACPSAGGGPGNQPQHF.

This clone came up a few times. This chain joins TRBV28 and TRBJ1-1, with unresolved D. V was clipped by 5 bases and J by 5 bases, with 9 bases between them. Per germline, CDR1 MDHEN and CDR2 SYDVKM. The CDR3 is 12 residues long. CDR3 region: CASSTLRTEAFF. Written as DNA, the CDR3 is TGTGCCAGCAGTACCTTGAGGACTGAAGCTTTCTTT.

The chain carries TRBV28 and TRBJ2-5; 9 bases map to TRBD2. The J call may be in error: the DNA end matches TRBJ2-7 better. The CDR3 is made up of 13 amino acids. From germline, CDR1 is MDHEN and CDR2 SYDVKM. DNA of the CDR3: TGTGCCAGCAGCCTAGCGGGGCCCTACGAGCAGTACTTC. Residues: CASSLAGPYEQYF.

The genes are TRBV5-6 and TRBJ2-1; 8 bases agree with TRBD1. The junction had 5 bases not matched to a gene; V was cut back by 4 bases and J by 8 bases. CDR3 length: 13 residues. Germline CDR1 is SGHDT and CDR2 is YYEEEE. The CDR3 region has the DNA TGTGCCAGCAGCCCGGACAGGGCCGATGAGCAGTTCTTC. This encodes CASSPDRADEQFF.

The CDR3 coding sequence is TGTGCCAGCAGCACCGGGACCTACGAGCAGTACTTC. This gives the protein CASSTGTYEQYF. The rearrangement joins TRBV7-3 to TRBJ2-7; D perhaps matches TRBD2 (5 bases). This CDR3 spans 12 amino acids. Germline-derived CDR1 and CDR2 are SGHTA and FQGTGA. The V and J ends lost 5 bases and 2 bases respectively, with 7 bases between them.